This T cell receptor (beta chain) comes out of a study of cytomegalovirus exposure and HLA in healthy donors. Study-wide findings and caveats: TRBV6-2, TRBV6-3 and some other V segments were unresolvable in 87-base-pair reads. Analysis was performed later, and it showed HLA-associated TCR beta chains to be more clonally expanded than equally common others. Cytomegalovirus association was assigned to 150 to 200 TCR beta chains. In a later analysis, a missense DCLRE1C variant was linked to TCR beta V- and J-gene trimming.

The V end was cut by 1 base, the J end by 1 base, with 14 bases between. The length of the CDR3 is 16 residues. Per the germline V gene, CDR1 is MGHRA and CDR2 is YSYEKL. Both 60 Vbeta primers and 13 Jbeta primers went into the PCR. Libraries were prepared by immunoSEQ multiplex PCR; TCRdb keeps only in-frame clonotypes and omits some of them. The data hold more than 60,000 clones, with 84% observed a single time. This clone is a singleton in its sample. Its antigen is unknown. The origin of this receptor is a man aged 65 to 79 in good health and CMV-seropositive. This chain connects TRBV4-1 to TRBJ2-7; D is perhaps TRBD1 (7 bases). The sample consisted of PBMCs. Here the CDR3 reads CASSQVGTAGSYEQYF. Written as DNA, the CDR3 is TGCGCCAGCAGCCAAGTGGGGACAGCGGGTTCCTACGAGCAGTACTTC.